The 17 T cell receptor beta chains presented below share a single source sample, sequenced in a study of cytomegalovirus exposure and HLA in healthy donors. It was with 60 Vbeta and 13 Jbeta primers that the PCR ran. TCRdb keeps only in-frame clones here, not all; method: immunoSEQ multiplex PCR. This sample carries about 200,000 clones, approximately 85% of them seen once, and the ten largest clones take 2.5% to 3.5%. Sequencing was done on a sample of PBMCs. The receptor source for this set is a middle-aged woman in good health and CMV-seronegative.

The rearrangement links TRBV6-6 to TRBJ2-2; possibly TRBD1 for D (6 bases). CDR3 length equals 14 residues. The V end lost 6 bases, the J end lost 5 bases, and 13 bases lay between the germline ends. Germline CDR1 is MNHNY and CDR2 is SVGAGI (reference sequence). The CDR3 DNA sequence: TGTGCCAGCAGACGGACAGATACGACCGGGGAGCTGTTTTTT. Translated, it gives CASRRTDTTGELFF.

This clone is a singleton in its sample. V is TRBV19 and J is TRBJ2-1; TRBD2 matches at 9 bases. CDR3 length: 17 residues. V lost 0 bases to trimming and J lost 4 bases; unmatched junction nucleotides: 7. CDR1 and CDR2 (germline): LNHDA, SQIVND (reference sequence). CDR3 region: CASSIDLSSGKYNEQFF. The CDR3 nucleotides read TGTGCCAGTAGTATAGATCTATCTAGCGGGAAGTACAATGAGCAGTTCTTC.

This clone appeared a single time. The J gene is TRBJ2-5, the V gene TRBV18; TRBD2 is a possible D gene (5 bases). CDR3 length: 17 amino acids. The germline gives CDR1 KGHSH, CDR2 LQKENI. The V and J ends lost 6 bases and 4 bases respectively, with 24 bases between them. CDR3 sequence: CASSGNGQGPEGETQYF. CDR3 sequence (DNA): TGTGCCAGCTCGGGAAATGGGCAAGGGCCAGAGGGAGAGACCCAGTACTTC.

V gene TRBV9 combines with J gene TRBJ1-2; 7 nucleotides agree with TRBD1. Germline CDR1 is SGDLS and CDR2 is YYNGEE. The junction had 16 bases not matched to a gene; V was cut back by 0 bases and J by 8 bases. CDR3 length: 17 residues. The CDR3 protein is CASSVEENRGLRKGYTF. The CDR3 DNA follows: TGTGCCAGCAGCGTAGAGGAGAACAGGGGCCTTAGGAAGGGCTACACCTTC.

This clone appeared a single time. V usage is TRBV19 and J usage is TRBJ2-7; weak D call: TRBD1 (6 bases). V was shortened by 8 bases and J by 0 bases, with 11 bases between the two germline ends. The CDR3 length is 13 residues. CDR1 LNHDA and CDR2 SQIVND come from the germline V gene (reference sequence). The CDR3 is CASGQGTSYEQYF. DNA of the CDR3: TGTGCCAGTGGCCAGGGGACCTCCTACGAGCAGTACTTC.

This clone was detected once. The chain combines TRBV13 with TRBJ2-7; 7 positions match TRBD2. V shed 1 base, J shed 6 bases, and the junction held 9 bases outside the gene matches. This CDR3 has 15 amino acids. Germline CDR1 reads PRHDT; CDR2 reads FYEKMQ (reference sequence). CDR3 sequence reads: CASSLVWREHGEQYF. The CDR3 DNA sequence: TGTGCCAGCAGCTTAGTATGGCGGGAGCACGGCGAGCAGTACTTC.

The chain joins TRBV19 to TRBJ2-5; 7 bases are a match to TRBD2. V dropped 9 bases and J dropped 5; count of bases not matched to a gene: 18. CDR1 and CDR2 (germline): LNHDA, SQIVND (reference sequence). The CDR3 is made up of 16 amino acids. CDR3 sequence (DNA): TGTGCCAGCGGATCGGGCGGGGGAATGGGGTGGGAGACCCAGTACTTC. Encoded protein: CASGSGGGMGWETQYF.

A word on this clone: Other DNA sequences from this sample encode an identical CDR3 as well. The chain combines TRBV15 with TRBJ1-4; D might be TRBD1 (6 bases). The V gene's germline CDR1 is LNHNV and CDR2 YYDKDF (reference sequence). This CDR3 has 15 residues. V was pared by 0 bases and J by 4 bases, with 9 bases between. The CDR3 loop is CATSRDRGGNEKLFF. The CDR3 nucleotides are TGTGCCACCAGCAGAGATCGAGGGGGTAATGAAAAACTGTTTTTT.

V gene TRBV28 combines with J gene TRBJ2-2; a possible D gene is TRBD1 (5 bases). Germline assignment: CDR1 MDHEN and CDR2 SYDVKM. This CDR3 region has 17 residues. V dropped 4 bases and J dropped 1 base, with 16 bases sitting between them. The CDR3 protein is CASSSPMKQENTGELFF. CDR3 sequence (DNA): TGTGCCAGCAGTTCTCCGATGAAACAGGAGAACACCGGGGAGCTGTTTTTT.

This clone was detected only a few times. The V gene is TRBV7-3, the J gene TRBJ2-2; 12 bases agree with TRBD2. The CDR3 is made up of 17 amino acids. The trim removed 5 bases at V and 6 bases at J, leaving 10 bases unmatched. Looked up from germline, CDR1 is SGHTA and CDR2 is FQGTGA. The CDR3 spells CASSQVRTSGKSGELFF. Here the CDR3 DNA reads TGTGCCAGCAGCCAGGTGCGGACTAGCGGGAAATCCGGGGAGCTGTTTTTT.

The chain recombines TRBV2 with TRBJ2-5; D not resolved. Trimming took 3 bases from V and 6 from J, leaving 11 bases between them. The CDR3 runs 13 residues. The V gene's germline CDR1 is SNHLY and CDR2 FYNNEI. The CDR3 sequence: CASSEVSLKTQYF. The CDR3 coding sequence is TGTGCCAGCAGTGAGGTCAGTTTGAAGACCCAGTACTTC.

This rearrangement joins TRBV30 to TRBJ1-3; perhaps TRBD1 as D (6 bases). The CDR3 consists of 17 residues. Germline V CDR1 and CDR2: GTSNPN, SVGIG (reference sequence). Trimming took off 2 bases at V and 0 bases at J, with 17 bases between the two ends. CDR3 amino acids: CAWSFNLQGYSGNTIYF. DNA of the CDR3: TGTGCCTGGAGTTTCAACCTCCAGGGGTACTCTGGAAACACCATATATTTT.

This clone was seen a handful of times. The rearrangement joins TRBV7-9 to TRBJ1-5; no reliable D call. V dropped 1 base and J dropped 5 bases, with 6 bases sitting between them. This CDR3 is built from 13 residues. Germline CDR1 SEHNR, CDR2 FQNEAQ (reference sequence). In DNA, the CDR3 is TGTGCCAGCAGCTTAGAGAGGTATCAGCCCCAGCATTTT. This translates into CASSLERYQPQHF.

The V and J genes are TRBV6-1 and TRBJ2-7, with D maybe TRBD2 (5 bases). The CDR3 is 14 residues long. Germline V gene sequence: CDR1 MNHNS, CDR2 SASEGT. The germline V and J ends were trimmed by 4 bases and 4 bases, with 14 bases remaining between them. The CDR3 DNA reads as TGTGCCAGCAGTGTAGCGCAGGCGCTATACGAGCAGTACTTC. It specifies CASSVAQALYEQYF.

The chain combines TRBV6-1 with TRBJ1-2; D unclear. Germline V lookup: CDR1 MNHNS, CDR2 SASEGT. This CDR3 region has 14 residues. V shed 11 bases and J shed 1 base, with 17 bases lying between them. The CDR3 reads CASSRVVDNYGYTF. The CDR3 bases are TGTGCCTCCTCGAGAGTGGTTGATAACTATGGCTACACCTTC.

The J gene is TRBJ1-4, the V gene TRBV11-2; the D gene is possibly TRBD1 (5 bases). This CDR3 has 18 residues. The V end was cut by 0 bases, the J end by 10 bases, with 24 bases between. Germline V gene lookup returns CDR1 SGHAT and CDR2 FQNNGV. CDR3 DNA sequence: TGTGCCAGCAGCTTAGATCGGGGACTTACGGGCGGTGGGGGAAAACTGTTTTTT. Translating it yields CASSLDRGLTGGGGKLFF. Together with reference TRBV11-2 and TRBJ1-4, the CDR3 gives the full variable domain: EAGVAQSPRYKIIEKRQSVAFWCNPISGHATLYWYQQILGQGPKLLIQFQNNGVVDDSQLPKDRFSAERLKGVDSTLKIQPAKLEDSAVYLCASSLDRGLTGGGGKLFFGSGTQLSVL.

This chain links TRBV27 with TRBJ2-3; TRBD2 aligns across 12 bases. The J segment lost 4 bases and the V segment lost 8 bases, leaving 1 base of the junction unmatched. This CDR3 comprises 13 residues. Germline CDR1 MNHEY, CDR2 SMNVEV (reference sequence). DNA of the CDR3: TGTGCCAGCCGACTAGCGGGAGCAGATACGCAGTATTTT. Its translation: CASRLAGADTQYF.